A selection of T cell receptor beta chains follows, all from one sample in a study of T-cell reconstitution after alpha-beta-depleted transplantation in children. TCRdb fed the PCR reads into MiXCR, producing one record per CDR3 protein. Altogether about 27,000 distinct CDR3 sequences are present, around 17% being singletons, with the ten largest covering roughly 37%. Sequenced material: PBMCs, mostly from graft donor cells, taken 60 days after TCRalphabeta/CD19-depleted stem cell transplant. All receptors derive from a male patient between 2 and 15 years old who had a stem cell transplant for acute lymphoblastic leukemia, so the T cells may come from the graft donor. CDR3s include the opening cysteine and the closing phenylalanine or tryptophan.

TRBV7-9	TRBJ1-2	CASSTDRVDTF
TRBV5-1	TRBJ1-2	CASSFLGTSYGYTF
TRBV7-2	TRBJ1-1	CASSSSYQAEAFF
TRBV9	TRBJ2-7	CASSPGGSEQYF
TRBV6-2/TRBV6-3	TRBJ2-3	CASSYFGTRNTDTQYF
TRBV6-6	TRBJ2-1	CASSYDYNEQFF
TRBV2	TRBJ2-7	CASSETEVPNEQYF
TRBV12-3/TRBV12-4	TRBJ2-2	CASSLRPGELFF
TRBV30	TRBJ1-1	CAWSRTANTEAFF
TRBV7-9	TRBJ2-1	CASSLAAGANEQFF
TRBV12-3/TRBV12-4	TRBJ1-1	CASSLGQWTEAFF
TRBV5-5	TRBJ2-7	CASSTGTGNSYEQYF
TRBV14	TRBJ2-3	CASSPIGGTQYF
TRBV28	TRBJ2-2	CASRASGELFF
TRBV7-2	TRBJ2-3	CASSSWILAATDTQYF
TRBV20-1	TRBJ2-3	CSARYRRAEGLPDTQYF
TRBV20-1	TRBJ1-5	CSASRDLQTHNNQPQHF
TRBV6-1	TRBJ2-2	CASSPSGRPTGELFF